The 26 T cell receptor beta chains presented below share a single source sample, sequenced in a study of T cell responses to AZD1222 COVID-19 vaccine. Assay: immunoSEQ multiplex PCR; the TCRdb copy retains only in-frame clones and omits some. The sample carries about 67,000 clones, 80% to 90% recorded once. The sequencing used peripheral blood, collected 28 days after the second AZD1222 dose. The origin of the receptors is an adult who received the AZD1222 COVID-19 vaccine.

The chain employs TRBV9 and TRBJ1-1, with a tentative D call TRBD1 (5 bases). Trimming left V 4 bases short and J 0 bases short, with 13 bases between. This CDR3 region has 15 residues. CDR1 is SGDLS and CDR2 is YYNGEE in the germline V gene. The CDR3 protein is CASSSMGGMNTEAFF. CDR3 DNA: TGTGCCAGCAGCTCAATGGGGGGTATGAACACTGAAGCTTTCTTT.

The chain employs TRBV12-3 or TRBV12-4 and TRBJ2-4; no clear D. CDR3 size: 12 residues. V gave up 6 bases and J gave up 7 bases, with 10 bases separating them. Written as DNA, the CDR3 is TGTGCCAGCAGGGTCCTGGGGAACATTCAGTACTTC. This encodes CASRVLGNIQYF.

This chain's CDR3 is CSASDNQPQHF. In nucleotides, the CDR3 is TGCAGTGCTAGTGACAATCAGCCCCAGCATTTT. The J gene is TRBJ1-5, the V gene TRBV20-1, with D uncertain. Between the trimmed V and J ends, which lost 3 bases and 3 bases, there was a span of 3 bases. The CDR3 covers 11 residues. Germline loops: CDR1 DFQATT, CDR2 SNEGSKA (reference sequence).

V is TRBV5-1 and J is TRBJ1-6, with unresolved D. In germline, CDR1 is SGHRS, CDR2 YFSETQ. The CDR3 totals 15 residues. V was trimmed by 0 bases and J by 5 bases, leaving 9 bases between them. The CDR3 sequence: CASSLGYGNNSPLHF. The CDR3 nucleotides read TGCGCCAGCAGCTTGGGGTATGGGAATAATTCACCCCTCCACTTT.

V and J are TRBV12-3 or TRBV12-4 and TRBJ2-7; the D is unclear. The CDR3 is 13 residues long. V shed 0 bases and J shed 1 base, with 4 bases lying between them. CDR3 DNA: TGTGCCAGCAGTTTAGCCCTGTCCTACGAGCAGTACTTC. This encodes CASSLALSYEQYF.

V gene TRBV7-2 combines with J gene TRBJ1-1; TRBD1 matches at 7 bases. The length of the CDR3 is 14 residues. From germline, CDR1 is SGHTA and CDR2 FQGNSA. J was trimmed by 2 bases and V by 4 bases; bases with no gene match: 4. In nucleotides, the CDR3 is TGTGCCAGCAGCTCAGGGGGTGGAAACACTGAAGCTTTCTTT. Protein: CASSSGGGNTEAFF.

This chain uses TRBV11-2 with TRBJ2-3; D gene ambiguous. The CDR3 is 12 amino acids. Trimming left V 6 bases short and J 7 bases short, with 11 bases between. Per the germline V gene, CDR1 is SGHAT and CDR2 is FQNNGV. This CDR3 is CASRLDAHTQYF. In DNA, the CDR3 is TGTGCCAGCAGACTGGACGCACATACGCAGTATTTT.

Sample share makes this clone medium-sized. The rearrangement joins TRBV30 to TRBJ2-7; 8 nucleotides align to TRBD1. Germline CDR1 reads GTSNPN; CDR2 reads SVGIG (reference sequence). With 4 bases clipped from V and 5 bases from J, the junction kept 4 bases outside the gene matches. This CDR3 comprises 12 residues. The CDR3 sequence is CAWNPGGHEQYF. CDR3 bases: TGTGCCTGGAATCCAGGGGGCCACGAGCAGTACTTC. Full variable domain (rest looked up from reference TRBV30 and TRBJ2-7): SQTIHQWPATLVQPVGSPLSLECTVEGTSNPNLYWYRQAAGRGLQLLFYSVGIGQISSEVPQNLSASRPQDRQFILSSKKLLLSDSGFYLCAWNPGGHEQYFGPGTRLTVT.

The chain uses TRBV6-5 and TRBJ2-5; TRBD2 is a possible D gene (7 bases). Germline V gives CDR1 MNHEY, CDR2 SVGAGI. CDR3 length: 15 amino acids. V gave up 4 bases and J gave up 1 base, with 13 bases separating them. The CDR3 DNA reads TGTGCCAGCAGTTCTATCCGGGGGGCCCAAGAGACCCAGTACTTC. It translates to CASSSIRGAQETQYF.

The sample holds one count of this clone. The gene calls are TRBV29-1 and TRBJ1-4, with 7 positions matching TRBD1. The germline gives CDR1 SQVTM, CDR2 ANQGSEA. The CDR3 runs to 16 residues. V lost 7 bases and J lost 8; bases outside the gene matches: 19. DNA of the CDR3: TGCAGCGCTGATTCCGAGACAGGGTCGGGGGGGGAAAAACTGTTTTTT. It yields the protein CSADSETGSGGEKLFF.

J is TRBJ2-5 and V is TRBV9; TRBD2 matches 10 bases. J was trimmed by 0 bases and V by 2 bases; bases with no gene match: 10. This CDR3 comprises 18 residues. Germline CDR1 and CDR2: SGDLS and YYNGEE. CDR3 region: CASSVGLAGAGNQETQYF. CDR3 DNA: TGTGCCAGCAGCGTCGGGCTAGCGGGGGCCGGAAACCAAGAGACCCAGTACTTC.

The chain combines TRBV6-5 with TRBJ2-1, with 7 nucleotides matching TRBD2. Germline CDR1 is MNHEY and CDR2 is SVGAGI. The CDR3 spans 15 residues. Losses at the gene ends were 6 bases for V and 6 bases for J; bases not matched to a gene: 11. CDR3 nucleotide sequence: TGTGCCAGCAGAACCGGGACTACGAGGACCAATGAGCAGTTCTTC. This gives the protein CASRTGTTRTNEQFF.

The chain carries TRBV7-2 and TRBJ2-2; D uncertain. The length of the CDR3 is 16 residues. Trimming pared 1 base from V and 0 bases from J, leaving 9 bases between. Germline V gene data show CDR1 as SGHTA and CDR2 as FQGNSA. For the CDR3, the DNA is TGTGCCAGCAGCTTAGGACCAGCGCCGAACACCGGGGAGCTGTTTTTT. Protein sequence: CASSLGPAPNTGELFF.

This chain uses TRBV6-5 with TRBJ1-6; D gene uncertain. Germline lookup yields CDR1 MNHEY and CDR2 SVGAGI. The CDR3 loop spans 14 amino acids. The V end lost 6 bases, the J end lost 3 bases, and 9 bases lay between the germline ends. CDR3 DNA: TGTGCCAGCAGGCGGACGGACTATAATTCACCCCTCCACTTT. It yields the protein CASRRTDYNSPLHF.

The chain carries TRBV19 and TRBJ2-7; the D gene is possibly TRBD1 (5 bases). This CDR3 region has 13 residues. V was pared by 10 bases and J by 3 bases, with 16 bases between. Germline loops: CDR1 LNHDA, CDR2 SQIVND (reference sequence). The CDR3 protein is CAINRIPLYEQYF. The CDR3 DNA reads as TGTGCCATTAACAGGATCCCCCTCTACGAGCAGTACTTC.

V gene TRBV5-4 combines with J gene TRBJ2-7; TRBD1 agrees at 7 bases. The J segment lost 7 bases and the V segment lost 4 bases, leaving 8 bases of the junction unmatched. There are 13 residues in the CDR3. CDR1 SGHNT and CDR2 YYREEE come from the germline V gene (reference sequence). The CDR3 protein is CASSRDRDGEQYF. The CDR3 nucleotides read TGTGCCAGCAGCAGAGACAGGGACGGAGAGCAGTACTTC.

Note on this clone: One end of the junction is discordant with germline, which a read error may explain. The chain is built from TRBV10-1 and TRBJ2-7; TRBD2 matches 9 bases. The CDR3 is 10 amino acids. Germline values: CDR1 WNHNN, CDR2 SYGVQD (reference sequence). The CDR3 nucleotides are TGCGCCAGCAGTGAGCCTAGCGGGGTCTTC. Residues: CASSEPSGVF.

This rearrangement joins TRBV18 to TRBJ2-5; a weak D match, TRBD1 (6 bases). This CDR3 is 14 amino acids long. The V end lost 3 bases, the J end lost 5 bases, and 13 bases lay between the germline ends. Germline CDR1 reads KGHSH; CDR2 reads LQKENI. The CDR3 is CASSPRGGRETQYF. CDR3 DNA sequence: TGTGCCAGCTCACCCAGAGGGGGAAGGGAGACCCAGTACTTC.

V and J are TRBV6-4 and TRBJ2-7; 12 nucleotides align to TRBD2. Germline lookup yields CDR1 MRHNA and CDR2 SNTAGT. CDR3 size: 16 residues. With 2 bases clipped from V and 0 bases from J, the junction kept 2 bases outside the gene matches. CDR3: CASSDGLAGNSYEQYF. The CDR3 DNA reads TGTGCCAGCAGTGACGGACTAGCGGGGAACTCCTACGAGCAGTACTTC.

V and J are TRBV11-3 and TRBJ2-1; D is unclear. The CDR3 has 12 amino acids. V was pared by 1 base and J by 15 bases, with 13 bases between. Germline V gene lookup returns CDR1 SGHNT and CDR2 YENEEA. The CDR3 here is CASSLVFGPRFF. In DNA form, the CDR3 reads TGTGCCAGCAGCTTAGTTTTTGGTCCCCGGTTCTTC. Full variable domain (outside the CDR3, taken from reference TRBV11-3 and TRBJ2-1): EAGVVQSPRYKIIEKKQPVAFWCNPISGHNTLYWYLQNLGQGPELLIRYENEEAVDDSQLPKDRFSAERLKGVDSTLKIQPAELGDSAVYLCASSLVFGPRFFGPGTRLTVL.

V gene TRBV12-5 combines with J gene TRBJ2-1; 11 bases match TRBD2. The length of the CDR3 is 15 residues. CDR1 and CDR2 from the germline V gene are LGHNT and FRNRAP. The V segment lost 6 bases and the J segment 5 bases; nucleotides outside the gene matches: 6. CDR3 sequence (DNA): TGTGCTAGTGGCCCCATAGCGGGGGGGCACAATGAGCAGTTCTTC. It yields the protein CASGPIAGGHNEQFF.

The chain recombines TRBV5-1 with TRBJ2-5, with 7 nucleotides matching TRBD2. V dropped 0 bases and J dropped 5; count of bases not matched to a gene: 10. This CDR3 has 16 amino acids. Germline V CDR1 and CDR2: SGHRS, YFSETQ. The CDR3 protein is CASSLGWIRGEETQYF. CDR3 sequence (DNA): TGCGCCAGCAGCTTGGGGTGGATCCGGGGGGAGGAGACCCAGTACTTC.

This sequence joins TRBV29-1 and TRBJ2-1; D call uncertain. CDR1 and CDR2 (germline): SQVTM, ANQGSEA. The CDR3 has 15 residues. V was shortened by 0 bases and J by 0 bases, with 9 bases between the two germline ends. The CDR3 region has the DNA TGCAGCGTTGAAGAAGGCAAGAGCTCCTACAATGAGCAGTTCTTC. This translates into CSVEEGKSSYNEQFF.

This chain uses TRBV6-5 with TRBJ2-5, with D possibly TRBD1 on 6 matching bases. V gave up 4 bases and J gave up 0 bases, with 15 bases separating them. The CDR3 totals 16 residues. Germline CDR1 is MNHEY and CDR2 is SVGAGI. The CDR3 is CASSSTDSQYQETQYF. CDR3 coding DNA: TGTGCCAGCAGTTCCACGGACAGCCAGTACCAAGAGACCCAGTACTTC.

A word on this clone: The junction does not match germline at one end; this may be a read error. This chain links TRBV2 with TRBJ1-2; D gene unclear. The CDR3 has 13 amino acids. The germline CDR1 and CDR2 sequences are SNHLY and FYNNEI. CDR3 bases: TGTGCCAGCAGTAAAGCGAGGGTGGATGGCTACACCTTC. Translating gives CASSKARVDGYTF.

This chain links TRBV29-1 with TRBJ1-2, with D possibly being TRBD1 (5 bases). The V gene's germline CDR1 is SQVTM and CDR2 ANQGSEA. V was cut by 3 bases and J by 8 bases, with 7 bases left in between. CDR3 length: 10 amino acids. CDR3 residues: CSVEKGGYTF. CDR3 sequence (DNA): TGCAGCGTTGAGAAGGGGGGCTACACCTTC.